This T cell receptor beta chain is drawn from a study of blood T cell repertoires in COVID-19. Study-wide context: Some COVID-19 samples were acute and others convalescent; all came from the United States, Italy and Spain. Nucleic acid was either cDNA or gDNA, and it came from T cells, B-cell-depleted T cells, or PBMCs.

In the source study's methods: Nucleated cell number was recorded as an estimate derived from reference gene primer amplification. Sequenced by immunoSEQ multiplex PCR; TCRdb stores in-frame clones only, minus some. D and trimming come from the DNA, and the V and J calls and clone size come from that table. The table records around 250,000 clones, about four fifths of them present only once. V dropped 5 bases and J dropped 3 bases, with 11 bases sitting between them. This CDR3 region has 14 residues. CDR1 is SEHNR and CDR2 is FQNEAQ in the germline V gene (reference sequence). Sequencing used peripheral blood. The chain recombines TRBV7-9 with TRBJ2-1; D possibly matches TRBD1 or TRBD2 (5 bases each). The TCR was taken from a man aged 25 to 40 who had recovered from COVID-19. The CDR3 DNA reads TGTGCCAGCAGCAGGGACCAGGACTACAATGAGCAGTTCTTC. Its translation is CASSRDQDYNEQFF.